This T cell receptor (beta chain) appears in the sequencing data of a study of graft-versus-host responses after intestinal transplantation. Study background: Isolated intestinal, liver-intestinal, or multivisceral transplants were what recipients had. Recipients uniformly received anti-thymocyte globulin induction, followed by tacrolimus and steroids for about 3 years.

Study outcomes and limitations: Graft-donor T cell macrochimerism in patients accompanied high graft-versus-host to host-versus-graft clonal ratios in allografts. GvH clonotypes were identified within recipient marrow, with a subset emerging first in ileum or blood.

Germline-derived CDR1 and CDR2 are GTSNPN and SVGIG (reference sequence). Trimming cost V 0 bases and J 4 bases; bases outside gene matches: 5. The CDR3 length is 15 residues. About this clone itself: As yet, its antigen is unknown.

Produced via immunoSEQ multiplex PCR; TCRdb's table is partial and in-frame only. The sample comprises more than 85,000 clones, about 93% of which are singletons, and roughly 2% rests with the top ten. The input for sequencing was unstimulated CD8+ T cells sorted from spleen or lymph node cells, taken before intestinal transplant. This clonotype was sampled from a human donor who received an intestinal transplant. The V and J genes are TRBV30 and TRBJ1-5, with 8 positions matching TRBD1. Written as DNA, the CDR3 is TGTGCCTGGAGTGTGGGGACAGGTCCTAATCAGCCCCAGCATTTT. Its translation is CAWSVGTGPNQPQHF. The variable domain in full, with the rest retrieved from reference TRBV30 and TRBJ1-5, is SQTIHQWPATLVQPVGSPLSLECTVEGTSNPNLYWYRQAAGRGLQLLFYSVGIGQISSEVPQNLSASRPQDRQFILSSKKLLLSDSGFYLCAWSVGTGPNQPQHFGDGTRLSIL.